Below, 31 T cell receptor beta chains from the same sample are listed, as sequenced in a study of T cell changes during pregnancy in multiple sclerosis. Sequencing used immunoSEQ multiplex PCR; TCRdb keeps in-frame clones, though not all of them. The data show 70,000 to 95,000 clones, with roughly 91% seen just once and around 4.5% held by the top ten. This material consisted of peripheral blood, taken in the first trimester of pregnancy. These receptors came from a female donor with multiple sclerosis, enrolled in a pregnancy study.

The chain links TRBV10-1 to TRBJ1-1; 7 bases align to TRBD1. Germline trimming cut 3 bases from V and 6 bases from J; bases unmatched to any gene: 10. Germline V CDR1 and CDR2: WNHNN, SYGVQD (reference sequence). The length of the CDR3 is 15 residues. Here the CDR3 reads CASSEAAQGWAEAFF. In nucleotides, the CDR3 is TGCGCCAGCAGTGAAGCTGCACAGGGGTGGGCTGAAGCTTTCTTT.

This rearrangement joins TRBV18 to TRBJ2-1; D ambiguous. The CDR3 is 17 amino acids. V was shortened by 0 bases and J by 6 bases, with 18 bases between the two germline ends. Germline V gene sequence: CDR1 KGHSH, CDR2 LQKENI. This CDR3 reads CASSPPGNSLLTNEQFF. The CDR3 DNA reads TGTGCCAGCTCACCACCAGGAAACAGTCTTCTCACCAATGAGCAGTTCTTC.

The rearrangement links TRBV5-3 to TRBJ2-7, with D perhaps matching TRBD2 (6 bases). TRBV5-3 is designated an ORF whose function remains uncertain. The CDR3 totals 18 residues. V lost 0 bases and J 3 bases, leaving 22 bases between the germline ends. CDR3 residues: CARSLGEPDYWTSYEQYF. The CDR3 DNA is TGTGCCAGAAGCTTGGGGGAACCGGACTATTGGACAAGCTACGAGCAGTACTTC.

CDR3 region: CASSLTSGAGTDTQYF. CDR3 nucleotides: TGTGCCAGCAGTTTGACTAGCGGAGCCGGCACAGATACGCAGTATTTT. The chain has TRBV28 and TRBJ2-3; TRBD2 matches at 9 bases. CDR1 is MDHEN and CDR2 is SYDVKM in the germline V gene. This CDR3 is built from 16 residues. V was clipped by 3 bases and J by 1 base; unmatched bases: 5.

The rearrangement links TRBV6-5 to TRBJ2-7; D is unresolved. Germline-derived CDR1 and CDR2 are MNHEY and SVGAGI. This CDR3 comprises 14 residues. Trimming left V 0 bases short and J 7 bases short, with 13 bases between. The CDR3 nucleotides are TGTGCCAGCAGTTACTCCTCCGGGTCGGTTGAGCAGTACTTC. As protein: CASSYSSGSVEQYF.

This clone turned up a few times. The chain has TRBV6-6 and TRBJ2-1; 8 nucleotides agree with TRBD1. The CDR3 has 12 amino acids. CDR1 is MNHNY, CDR2 SVGAGI, per germline (reference sequence). With V trimmed by 7 bases and J by 9 bases, 5 bases remained unmatched. In DNA, the CDR3 is TGTGCCAGCACCTCGGACAGGGTTGAGCAGTTCTTC. Translated, it gives CASTSDRVEQFF.

This chain links TRBV4-1 with TRBJ2-7, with 11 bases identical to TRBD1. Germline V gene data show CDR1 as MGHRA and CDR2 as YSYEKL. V dropped 1 base and J dropped 5; count of bases not matched to a gene: 10. The CDR3 has 17 residues. CDR3 residues: CASSQVARGQGGNEQYF. The CDR3 bases are TGCGCCAGCAGCCAAGTGGCGAGGGGACAGGGGGGAAACGAGCAGTACTTC.

The chain carries TRBV27 and TRBJ1-2; a possible D gene is TRBD1 (5 bases). V was cut by 6 bases and J by 2 bases, with 10 bases left in between. In germline, CDR1 is MNHEY, CDR2 SMNVEV (reference sequence). The CDR3 runs to 13 residues. The CDR3 DNA reads as TGTGCCAGCAGGCTACAGGTCAACTATGGCTACACCTTC. Its translation is CASRLQVNYGYTF.

The chain joins TRBV7-3 to TRBJ1-1; D is perhaps TRBD1 (5 bases). The length of the CDR3 is 13 residues. Looked up from germline, CDR1 is SGHTA and CDR2 is FQGTGA. V lost 3 bases to trimming and J lost 6 bases, with 11 bases between them. The DNA of the CDR3 is TGTGCCAGCAGCTTTCAGGGTCTGGCTGAAGCTTTCTTT. Protein product: CASSFQGLAEAFF.

This clone was seen just once. V usage is TRBV9 and J usage is TRBJ2-6; 7 bases are shared with TRBD1. This CDR3 has 16 amino acids. The J segment lost 0 bases and the V segment lost 3 bases, leaving 3 bases of the junction unmatched. The germline V gene encodes CDR1 SGDLS and CDR2 YYNGEE. CDR3 bases: TGTGCCAGCAGCGGACAGGGCATCTCTGGGGCCAACGTCCTGACTTTC. Translation gives CASSGQGISGANVLTF.

The sample holds one count of this clone. This chain uses TRBV27 with TRBJ1-4, with TRBD1 as a possible D gene (5 bases). Trimming cost V 5 bases and J 0 bases, with 10 bases left between them. The CDR3 loop spans 15 amino acids. The germline V gene has CDR1 MNHEY and CDR2 SMNVEV (reference sequence). CDR3 loop: CASSPRQTTNEKLFF. CDR3 DNA: TGTGCCAGCAGTCCACGACAGACAACTAATGAAAAACTGTTTTTT.

The V gene is TRBV27, the J gene TRBJ2-7, with 9 bases that match TRBD2. This CDR3 contains 14 residues. The V gene end was trimmed by 2 bases and the J gene end by 7 bases; junction bases not matched to a gene: 6. Germline lookup yields CDR1 MNHEY and CDR2 SMNVEV (reference sequence). The chain's CDR3 is CASSLALAGQEQYF. CDR3 coding DNA: TGTGCCAGCAGTTTAGCTCTAGCGGGGCAGGAGCAGTACTTC.

V is TRBV6-5 and J is TRBJ2-5, with 9 bases fitting TRBD2. The CDR3 contains 16 residues. Germline CDR1 is MNHEY and CDR2 is SVGAGI. Germline trimming cut 2 bases from V and 5 bases from J; bases unmatched to any gene: 9. The CDR3 sequence: CASSYIGAGGLETQYF. CDR3 coding DNA: TGTGCCAGCAGTTACATCGGCGCGGGGGGGCTTGAGACCCAGTACTTC.

The chain joins TRBV2 to TRBJ2-7; TRBD2 matches 7 bases. Germline CDR1 SNHLY, CDR2 FYNNEI. The J segment lost 2 bases and the V segment lost 6 bases, leaving 10 bases of the junction unmatched. This CDR3 comprises 15 residues. DNA of the CDR3: TGTGCCAGCAGGGGGGGGTTAATCGGTACCTACGAGCAGTACTTC. It codes for CASRGGLIGTYEQYF.

The chain employs TRBV7-3 and TRBJ2-3; the D gene is possibly TRBD1 (6 bases). V was shortened by 2 bases and J by 2 bases, with 8 bases between the two germline ends. CDR3 length: 14 residues. Germline V lookup: CDR1 SGHTA, CDR2 FQGTGA. The CDR3 loop reads CASSLLGATDTQYF. DNA for the CDR3: TGTGCCAGCAGCTTATTGGGGGCCACAGATACGCAGTATTTT.

The chain recombines TRBV6-1 with TRBJ1-5; 7 bases agree with TRBD1. Germline CDR1 MNHNS, CDR2 SASEGT. The CDR3 contains 13 residues. Losses at the gene ends were 8 bases for V and 5 bases for J; bases not matched to a gene: 6. The CDR3 DNA is TGTGCCAGCCAGGACAGGACCTATCAGCCCCAGCATTTT. Translated, it gives CASQDRTYQPQHF.

This clone was found once. V is TRBV13 and J is TRBJ2-3, with a possible D match to TRBD1 (5 bases). Germline V lookup: CDR1 PRHDT, CDR2 FYEKMQ (reference sequence). V was cut by 4 bases and J by 4 bases, with 15 bases left in between. This CDR3 comprises 15 residues. CDR3 region: CASSSRQHGPDTQYF. Written as DNA, the CDR3 is TGTGCCAGCAGCTCTCGACAGCACGGCCCAGATACGCAGTATTTT.

The count of this clone is one. V usage is TRBV29-1 and J usage is TRBJ1-2; D gene ambiguous. Germline V lookup: CDR1 SQVTM, CDR2 ANQGSEA. Deletions cut 6 bases from V and 4 bases from J, with 9 bases between. This CDR3 is built from 11 residues. The CDR3 protein is CSVLSGYGYTF. CDR3 in DNA: TGCAGCGTCCTCAGCGGCTATGGCTACACCTTC.

Here the CDR3 DNA reads TGCAGCGTTGACTTTTTGGCGGATGGGGCCAACGTCCTGACTTTC. Its protein is CSVDFLADGANVLTF. The V gene is TRBV29-1, the J gene TRBJ2-6; D remains unclear. Trimming shortened V by 3 bases and J by 3 bases, and 12 bases separated the two germline ends. CDR1 is SQVTM, CDR2 ANQGSEA, per germline. The CDR3 is 15 amino acids.

V usage is TRBV5-5 and J usage is TRBJ1-1; TRBD1 matches 8 bases. Per germline, CDR1 SGHKS and CDR2 YYEKEE (reference sequence). V shed 6 bases, J shed 1 base, and the junction held 5 bases outside the gene matches. CDR3 length equals 14 residues. As DNA, the CDR3 is TGTGCCAGCAAACAGGGGGTTGGGAACACTGAAGCTTTCTTT. Translated: CASKQGVGNTEAFF. The whole variable domain, remainder taken from reference TRBV5-5 and TRBJ1-1, is DAGVTQSPTHLIKTRGQQVTLRCSPISGHKSVSWYQQVLGQGPQFIFQYYEKEERGRGNFPDRFSARQFPNYSSELNVNALLLGDSALYLCASKQGVGNTEAFFGQGTRLTVV.

J is TRBJ1-1 and V is TRBV12-5; TRBD1 agrees at 7 bases. The CDR3 is 17 residues long. Germline values: CDR1 LGHNT, CDR2 FRNRAP. The junction had 9 bases not matched to a gene; V was cut back by 1 base and J by 1 base. CDR3 sequence: CASGLGPTRGQNTEAFF. The DNA for the CDR3 is TGTGCTAGTGGTTTGGGTCCTACTAGGGGGCAGAACACTGAAGCTTTCTTT.

The chain recombines TRBV27 with TRBJ2-7, with 12 bases identical to TRBD1. Per germline, CDR1 MNHEY and CDR2 SMNVEV (reference sequence). The CDR3 runs to 15 residues. The trim removed 5 bases at V and 3 bases at J, leaving 5 bases unmatched. CDR3 in amino acids: CASSLGTGGVYEQYF. The DNA for the CDR3 is TGTGCCAGCAGTCTCGGGACAGGGGGCGTCTACGAGCAGTACTTC.

The rearrangement links TRBV7-9 to TRBJ2-3, with TRBD1 as a possible D gene (6 bases). The CDR3 covers 17 residues. Germline assignment: CDR1 SEHNR and CDR2 FQNEAQ (reference sequence). V was pared by 4 bases and J by 0 bases, with 17 bases between. The CDR3: CASSSPTRTASTDTQYF. CDR3 DNA: TGTGCCAGCAGCTCGCCTACACGGACAGCTAGCACAGATACGCAGTATTTT. Together with reference TRBV7-9 and TRBJ2-3, the CDR3 gives the full variable domain: DTGVSQNPRHKITKRGQNVTFRCDPISEHNRLYWYRQTLGQGPEFLTYFQNEAQLEKSRLLSDRFSAERPKGSFSTLEIQRTEQGDSAMYLCASSSPTRTASTDTQYFGPGTRLTVL.

The chain couples TRBV11-2 to TRBJ2-3; 11 positions match TRBD2. Germline CDR1 and CDR2: SGHAT and FQNNGV. The CDR3 covers 17 residues. The V segment lost 5 bases and the J segment 2 bases; nucleotides outside the gene matches: 9. For the CDR3, the DNA is TGTGCCAGCAGCCCCTCCCCTAGCGGGGGGCTCACAGATACGCAGTATTTT. Translating gives CASSPSPSGGLTDTQYF. The whole variable domain, filled in from reference TRBV11-2 and TRBJ2-3, reads EAGVAQSPRYKIIEKRQSVAFWCNPISGHATLYWYQQILGQGPKLLIQFQNNGVVDDSQLPKDRFSAERLKGVDSTLKIQPAKLEDSAVYLCASSPSPSGGLTDTQYFGPGTRLTVL.

The CDR3 DNA reads TGCGCCAGCAGCCAAGAACGAGCAGGGAGGGACGAGCAGTACTTC. Protein: CASSQERAGRDEQYF. The gene calls are TRBV4-1 and TRBJ2-7; 7 bases agree with TRBD2. The V and J ends lost 0 bases and 5 bases, in that order; junction bases with no gene match: 7. The CDR3 is 15 residues long. The germline V gene encodes CDR1 MGHRA and CDR2 YSYEKL.

The chain links TRBV6-1 to TRBJ2-7; D may be TRBD1 (7 bases). This CDR3 is 18 amino acids long. V was clipped by 1 base and J by 2 bases, with 21 bases between them. Per the germline V gene, CDR1 is MNHNS and CDR2 is SASEGT. CDR3 protein: CASSEEWRRGRSPYEQYF. CDR3 in DNA: TGTGCCAGCAGTGAAGAGTGGCGGAGGGGGCGGAGCCCCTACGAGCAGTACTTC.

V usage is TRBV9 and J usage is TRBJ2-2; TRBD2 aligns across 11 bases. Per germline, CDR1 SGDLS and CDR2 YYNGEE. The CDR3 is 18 residues long. J lost 0 bases, V lost 1 base, and 5 bases had no gene match. For the CDR3, the DNA is TGTGCCAGCAGCGTACCTAGCGGGGGGCCCCCGAACACCGGGGAGCTGTTTTTT. Protein sequence: CASSVPSGGPPNTGELFF.

A single count supports this clone. The chain couples TRBV9 to TRBJ2-7, with D possibly matching TRBD1 (6 bases). V lost 0 bases, J lost 3 bases, and 13 bases lay in between. The CDR3 consists of 15 residues. Germline-derived CDR1 and CDR2 are SGDLS and YYNGEE. The CDR3 protein is CASSVGGTNGYEQYF. Written as DNA, the CDR3 is TGTGCCAGCAGCGTAGGGGGGACAAACGGCTACGAGCAGTACTTC.

This clone was observed a few times. The chain links TRBV15 to TRBJ1-5; weak D call: TRBD1 (5 bases). This CDR3 region has 16 residues. CDR1 and CDR2 from the germline V gene are LNHNV and YYDKDF (reference sequence). Trimming stripped 5 bases from V and 0 bases from J, with 14 bases between. The chain's CDR3 is CATSPRFDSSNQPQHF. The DNA of the CDR3 is TGTGCCACCAGCCCTCGCTTTGACAGTAGCAATCAGCCCCAGCATTTT. The whole variable domain, filled in from reference TRBV15 and TRBJ1-5, reads DAMVIQNPRYQVTQFGKPVTLSCSQTLNHNVMYWYQQKSSQAPKLLFHYYDKDFNNEADTPDNFQSRRPNTSFCFLDIRSPGLGDTAMYLCATSPRFDSSNQPQHFGDGTRLSIL.

The CDR3 here is CASSLLGGGTPGSEQFF. The CDR3 DNA reads TGCGCCAGCAGCTTGTTGGGGGGGGGAACTCCGGGCAGTGAGCAGTTCTTC. The rearrangement links TRBV5-1 to TRBJ2-1, with TRBD2 matching 7 bases. Looked up from germline, CDR1 is SGHRS and CDR2 is YFSETQ. Germline trimming cut 1 base from V and 9 bases from J; bases unmatched to any gene: 16. The CDR3 length is 17 residues.

CDR3 DNA sequence: TGTGCCAGCAGTTACAACAGGGGTGAAGCTTTCTTT. Amino acids: CASSYNRGEAFF. This chain uses TRBV6-5 with TRBJ1-1; 7 bases align to TRBD1. CDR1 MNHEY and CDR2 SVGAGI come from the germline V gene. V lost 2 bases and J lost 7; bases outside the gene matches: 1. CDR3 size: 12 residues.